This T cell receptor (beta chain) stems from a study of cytomegalovirus exposure and HLA in healthy donors. 60 Vbeta and 13 Jbeta primers were used in PCR. The assay was immunoSEQ multiplex PCR, and TCRdb's table has in-frame clones only and misses some. The sample consists of roughly 190,000 clones, roughly 84% of them appearing once. Study results and limitations: Later, an analysis showed that TCR beta chains associated with HLA were more clonally expanded than others that were equally common.

Regarding this clone: The antigen is unknown.

Trimming removed 1 base from V and 1 base from J; junction bases left unmatched: 6. Germline assignment: CDR1 SGHTA and CDR2 FQGNSA. There are 16 residues in the CDR3. While unrecorded immune exposures were likely, the donors were nominally healthy when sampled. Sequencing was done on a sample of PBMCs. The TCR originated in a woman between 45 and 65 years old in good health and CMV-seropositive. The chain is built from TRBV7-2 and TRBJ2-5; TRBD2 matches at 7 bases. The CDR3 nucleotides read TGTGCCAGCAGCTTAGGGAGCGGGGTAGGCCAAGAGACCCAGTACTTC. Translated: CASSLGSGVGQETQYF.